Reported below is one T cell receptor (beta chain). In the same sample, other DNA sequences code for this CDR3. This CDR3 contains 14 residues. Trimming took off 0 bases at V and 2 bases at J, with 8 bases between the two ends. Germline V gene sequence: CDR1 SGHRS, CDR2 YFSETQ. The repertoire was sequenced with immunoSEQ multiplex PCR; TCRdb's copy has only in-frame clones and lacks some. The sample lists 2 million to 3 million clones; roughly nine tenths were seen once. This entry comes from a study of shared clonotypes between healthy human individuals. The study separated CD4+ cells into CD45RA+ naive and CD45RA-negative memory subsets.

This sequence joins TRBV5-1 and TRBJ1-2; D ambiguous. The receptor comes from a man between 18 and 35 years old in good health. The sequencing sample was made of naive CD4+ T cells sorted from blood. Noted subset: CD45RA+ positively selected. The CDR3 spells CASSLGTENYGYTF. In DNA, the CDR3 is TGCGCCAGCAGCTTGGGAACAGAGAACTATGGCTACACCTTC.